This T cell receptor beta chain was recorded in a study of cytomegalovirus exposure and HLA in healthy donors. The germline V gene has CDR1 SGDLS and CDR2 YYNGEE. This CDR3 is 15 amino acids long. V lost 5 bases to trimming and J lost 3 bases; unmatched junction nucleotides: 6. The PCR contained 60 Vbeta and 13 Jbeta primers. Repertoires were generated with immunoSEQ multiplex PCR, while TCRdb's copy carries only in-frame clones and drops some. The sample holds more than 120,000 clones; approximately 80% are singletons and the top ten take around 2.6%. The chain has TRBV9 and TRBJ2-1; 9 nucleotides line up with TRBD2. This sequence originates from a male donor in good health and CMV-seronegative. Source material: PBMCs. The CDR3 here is CASSNGLARYNEQFF. CDR3 bases: TGTGCCAGCAGTAACGGACTAGCGCGCTACAATGAGCAGTTCTTC.